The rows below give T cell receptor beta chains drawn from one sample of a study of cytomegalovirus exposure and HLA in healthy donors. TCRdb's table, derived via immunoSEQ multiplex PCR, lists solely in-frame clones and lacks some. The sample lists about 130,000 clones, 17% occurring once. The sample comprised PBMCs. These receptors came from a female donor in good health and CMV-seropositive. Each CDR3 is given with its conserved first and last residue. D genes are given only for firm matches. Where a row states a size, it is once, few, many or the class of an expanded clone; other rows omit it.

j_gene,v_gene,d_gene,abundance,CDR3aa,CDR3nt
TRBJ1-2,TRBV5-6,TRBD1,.,CASSRQGATNYGYTF,TGTGCCAGCAGCAGACAGGGGGCGACTAACTATGGCTACACCTTC
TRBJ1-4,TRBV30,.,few,CAWKNRTTNEKLFF,TGTGCCTGGAAAAACAGGACAACTAATGAAAAACTGTTTTTT
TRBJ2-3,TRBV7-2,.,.,CASSPRDSRLDTQYF,TGTGCCAGCAGCCCCCGGGACTCCCGCCTGGATACGCAGTATTTT
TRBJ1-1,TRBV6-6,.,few,CASSYSTGNTEAFF,TGTGCCAGCAGTTACTCGACAGGGAACACTGAAGCTTTCTTT
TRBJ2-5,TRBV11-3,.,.,CASSPRLGETQYF,TGTGCCAGCAGCCCGCGACTAGGAGAGACCCAGTACTTC
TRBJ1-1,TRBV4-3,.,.,CASSQDTLKGALEAFF,TGCGCCAGCAGCCAAGATACCCTTAAAGGGGCCCTTGAAGCTTTCTTT
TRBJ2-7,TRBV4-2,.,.,CASSQVSTRLSYEQYF,TGTGCCAGCAGCCAAGTTTCTACTCGCCTCTCCTACGAGCAGTACTTC
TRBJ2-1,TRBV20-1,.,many,CSAVSTIEQFF,TGCAGTGCTGTTAGTACGATTGAGCAGTTCTTC
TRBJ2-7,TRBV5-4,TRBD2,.,CASSFSAGGAYEQYF,TGTGCCAGCAGCTTCTCAGCGGGGGGGGCCTACGAGCAGTACTTC
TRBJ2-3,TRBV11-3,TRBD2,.,CASSPIAGGYTDTQYF,TGTGCCAGCAGCCCAATCGCGGGAGGGTACACAGATACGCAGTATTTT
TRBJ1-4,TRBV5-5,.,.,CASSLGWGEVEKLFF,TGTGCCAGCAGCTTGGGATGGGGGGAGGTAGAAAAACTGTTTTTT
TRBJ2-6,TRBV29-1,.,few,CSVFTGANVLTF,TGCAGCGTCTTCACAGGGGCCAACGTCCTGACTTTC
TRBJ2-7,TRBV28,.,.,CASSLREQYF,TGTGCCAGCAGTTTGAGGGAACAGTACTTC
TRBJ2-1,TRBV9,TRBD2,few,CASSVGGGHNGEQFF,TGTGCCAGCAGCGTAGGCGGGGGGCATAATGGTGAGCAGTTCTTC
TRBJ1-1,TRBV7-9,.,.,CASSLTMETEAFF,TGTGCCAGCAGCTTAACTATGGAGACTGAAGCTTTCTTT
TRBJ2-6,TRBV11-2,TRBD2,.,CASSLLSGGAGANVLTF,TGTGCCAGCAGCTTACTGTCCGGGGGGGCTGGGGCCAACGTCCTGACTTTC
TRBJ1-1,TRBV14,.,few,CASSQRQGMLNTEAFF,TGTGCCAGCAGCCAGCGGCAGGGAATGTTGAACACTGAAGCTTTCTTT
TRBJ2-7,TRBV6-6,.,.,CASRWTVSYEQYF,TGTGCCAGCAGGTGGACAGTTTCATACGAGCAGTACTTC
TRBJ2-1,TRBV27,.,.,CATWRLWQGYNEQFF,TGTGCCACCTGGCGCCTTTGGCAGGGGTACAATGAGCAGTTCTTC
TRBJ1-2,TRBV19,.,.,CASNFQGIPRNGYTF,TGTGCCAGTAATTTCCAGGGAATCCCCCGGAATGGCTACACCTTC
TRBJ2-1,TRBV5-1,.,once,CASSPIRGRVRGNEQFF,TGCGCCAGCAGCCCAATTAGGGGCAGGGTAAGGGGCAATGAGCAGTTCTTC
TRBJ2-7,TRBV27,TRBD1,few,CASSPEPGDRASYEQYF,TGTGCCAGCAGTCCAGAGCCCGGGGACAGGGCCTCCTACGAGCAGTACTTC
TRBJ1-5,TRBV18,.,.,CASSPTGGSNQPQHF,TGTGCCAGCTCACCAACTGGCGGTAGCAATCAGCCCCAGCATTTT
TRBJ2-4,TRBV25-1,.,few,CASSPPAYPLGHIQYF,TGTGCCAGCAGCCCTCCGGCGTATCCCTTGGGGCACATTCAGTACTTC
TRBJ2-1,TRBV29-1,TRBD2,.,CSVGTRGLAGSYNEQFF,TGCAGCGTTGGAACAAGAGGACTAGCGGGGAGCTACAATGAGCAGTTCTTC
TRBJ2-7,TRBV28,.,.,CASSLWEQLDEQYF,TGTGCCAGCAGTTTATGGGAACAGCTCGACGAGCAGTACTTC
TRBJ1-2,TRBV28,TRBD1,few,CASSFRPTGTDGYTF,TGTGCCAGCAGTTTCCGCCCGACAGGGACAGATGGCTACACCTTC